The next 32 T cell receptor beta chains were all read from a single sample in a study of CD8 T cells in Susac syndrome. RNA in amounts of roughly 0.5 to 1 ug was reverse transcribed with random hexamers. TCRdb analysed the immunoSEQ multiplex PCR reads with MiXCR anew, one entry per CDR3 protein. The table includes some 170,000 distinct CDR3 sequences, around 93% detected once. The sequenced sample was CD4+ T cells from PBMCs. These receptors all stem from a human donor in good health.

This chain links TRBV2 with TRBJ2-7, with a weak D call TRBD1 (5 bases). Trimming removed 8 bases at V and 4 bases at J, with 12 bases between. The CDR3 is 12 amino acids. Germline CDR1 SNHLY, CDR2 FYNNEI. The DNA for the CDR3 is TGTGCCAGCGGTCAGGGCAGGTACGAGCAGTACTTC. Amino acids: CASGQGRYEQYF.

The chain couples TRBV20-1 to TRBJ1-1, with D perhaps TRBD1 (5 bases). Trimming shortened V by 6 bases and J by 4 bases, and 15 bases separated the two germline ends. The CDR3 is made up of 13 amino acids. The germline CDR1 and CDR2 sequences are DFQATT and SNEGSKA (reference sequence). The chain's CDR3 is CSALGEGATEAFF. The CDR3, as DNA: TGCAGTGCGCTCGGGGAAGGGGCCACTGAAGCTTTCTTT.

V is TRBV13 and J is TRBJ2-2, with D possibly being TRBD2 (6 bases). CDR3 size: 14 residues. Looked up from germline, CDR1 is PRHDT and CDR2 is FYEKMQ (reference sequence). Deletions cut 5 bases from V and 7 bases from J, with 14 bases between. CDR3 in DNA: TGTGCCAGCAGCCCCGGGACTCAAGTCGGGGAGCTGTTTTTT. It yields the protein CASSPGTQVGELFF.

This rearrangement joins TRBV3-1 to TRBJ2-5; perhaps TRBD1 as D (5 bases). Trimming left V 6 bases short and J 5 bases short, with 10 bases between. Germline CDR1 and CDR2: LGHDT and YNNKEL (reference sequence). This CDR3 is built from 12 residues. In DNA, the CDR3 is TGTGCCAGCAGGCAGGGTGGGGAGACCCAGTACTTC. Residues: CASRQGGETQYF.

V is TRBV7-2 and J is TRBJ1-2, with 7 bases aligning to TRBD1. Germline V gene data show CDR1 as SGHTA and CDR2 as FQGNSA. Unmatched junction bases numbered 5, after V lost 0 bases and J lost 4 bases. The CDR3 totals 15 residues. The CDR3 sequence is CASSLAGGGAYGYTF. The CDR3 DNA sequence: TGTGCCAGCAGCTTAGCGGGAGGGGGCGCCTATGGCTACACCTTC.

This chain connects TRBV20-1 to TRBJ2-3, with a tentative D call TRBD1 (5 bases). Per the germline V gene, CDR1 is DFQATT and CDR2 is SNEGSKA (reference sequence). Trimming cost V 3 bases and J 2 bases, with 6 bases left between them. This CDR3 contains 12 residues. Here the CDR3 reads CSASRDTDTQYF. Here the CDR3 DNA reads TGCAGTGCTAGCAGGGACACAGATACGCAGTATTTT.

This sequence joins TRBV5-4 and TRBJ1-5, with D tentatively TRBD1 (6 bases). V lost 5 bases and J 5 bases, leaving 11 bases between the germline ends. This CDR3 contains 13 residues. Germline loops: CDR1 SGHNT, CDR2 YYREEE (reference sequence). CDR3 sequence (DNA): TGTGCCAGCAGTTCAGGGGAACATCAGCCCCAGCATTTT. This sequence encodes CASSSGEHQPQHF.

V is TRBV12-3 or TRBV12-4 and J is TRBJ2-7; weak D call: TRBD1 (6 bases). V was clipped by 6 bases and J by 1 base, with 13 bases between them. The CDR3 contains 14 residues. CDR3 in DNA: TGTGCCAGCAGAGAACAGGGTTCATCCTACGAGCAGTACTTC. It translates to CASREQGSSYEQYF.

The chain recombines TRBV5-1 with TRBJ1-1; TRBD1 matches 7 bases. This CDR3 region has 15 residues. The germline V gene has CDR1 SGHRS and CDR2 YFSETQ. Trimming took 0 bases from V and 2 from J; bases not matched to a gene: 4. Here the CDR3 reads CASSLVGTANTEAFF. The DNA of the CDR3 is TGCGCCAGCAGCTTGGTGGGGACAGCAAACACTGAAGCTTTCTTT.

The chain has TRBV10-3 and TRBJ1-5; TRBD1 might be the D (5 bases). Germline CDR1 and CDR2: ENHRY and SYGVKD. The ends were cut back, 6 bases at V and 4 bases at J, with 22 bases in the middle. This CDR3 contains 17 residues. The CDR3 here is CAISERSFLGANQPQHF. In DNA, the CDR3 is TGTGCCATCAGCGAGAGATCCTTCCTAGGGGCGAATCAGCCCCAGCATTTT.

The chain combines TRBV20-1 with TRBJ1-5; D perhaps matches TRBD1 (5 bases). The CDR3 extends over 16 amino acids. The germline CDR1 and CDR2 sequences are DFQATT and SNEGSKA (reference sequence). Trimming cost V 2 bases and J 6 bases, with 20 bases left between them. The CDR3 loop is CSARPPGAAITQPQHF. DNA for the CDR3: TGCAGTGCTAGACCACCCGGGGCCGCGATTACTCAGCCCCAGCATTTT.

This clonotype has a single count. This rearrangement joins TRBV11-2 to TRBJ2-5; 7 nucleotides line up with TRBD1. V dropped 4 bases and J dropped 7; count of bases not matched to a gene: 6. This CDR3 region has 13 residues. Per the germline V gene, CDR1 is SGHAT and CDR2 is FQNNGV. The DNA for the CDR3 is TGTGCCAGCAGCTCTGACAGGGCGGGGACCCAGTACTTC. It yields the protein CASSSDRAGTQYF. Looking up the rest from reference TRBV11-2 and TRBJ2-5 gives the full variable domain: EAGVAQSPRYKIIEKRQSVAFWCNPISGHATLYWYQQILGQGPKLLIQFQNNGVVDDSQLPKDRFSAERLKGVDSTLKIQPAKLEDSAVYLCASSSDRAGTQYFGPGTRLLVL.

The gene calls are TRBV12-3 or TRBV12-4 and TRBJ2-2; no definite D call. This CDR3 comprises 11 residues. V shed 5 bases and J shed 2 bases, with 0 bases lying between them. The CDR3 reads CASSNTGELFF. The CDR3 nucleotides are TGTGCCAGCAGTAACACCGGGGAGCTGTTTTTT.

The chain couples TRBV29-1 to TRBJ1-4; weak D call: TRBD1 (5 bases). With 6 bases removed from V and 5 bases from J, the gap between germline ends came to 13 bases. The CDR3 sequence is 13 residues long. Germline V lookup: CDR1 SQVTM, CDR2 ANQGSEA. In DNA form, the CDR3 reads TGCAGCGTCACGGGACCGCTGAATGAAAAACTGTTTTTT. This codes for CSVTGPLNEKLFF.

The V call is TRBV3-1, the J call TRBJ1-5; D unclear. Germline-derived CDR1 and CDR2 are LGHDT and YNNKEL (reference sequence). The CDR3 extends over 13 amino acids. The ends were cut back, 4 bases at V and 5 bases at J, with 9 bases in the middle. The CDR3 reads CASSRSRDQPQHF. CDR3 coding DNA: TGTGCCAGCAGCCGGTCCCGGGATCAGCCCCAGCATTTT.

The V call is TRBV7-9, the J call TRBJ1-2, with 9 bases matching TRBD1. There are 14 residues in the CDR3. CDR1 is SEHNR, CDR2 FQNEAQ, per germline (reference sequence). The V gene end was trimmed by 10 bases and the J gene end by 7 bases; junction bases not matched to a gene: 13. CDR3 nucleotide sequence: TGTGCCACCACACAGGGGGCGATTGCTCGTGGCTACACCTTC. The encoded protein is CATTQGAIARGYTF.

The V call is TRBV30, the J call TRBJ2-2; no reliable D call. Trimming stripped 2 bases from V and 1 base from J, with 8 bases between. The CDR3 is made up of 14 amino acids. Germline lookup yields CDR1 GTSNPN and CDR2 SVGIG (reference sequence). In DNA form, the CDR3 reads TGTGCCTGGAGTCGTGGATTGAACACCGGGGAGCTGTTTTTT. Translation gives CAWSRGLNTGELFF.

Turning to this clonotype: At one end the junction does not follow the germline gene, possibly because of a read error. The chain joins TRBV5-1 to TRBJ2-2; the D is unclear. Per germline, CDR1 SGHRS and CDR2 YFSETQ. This CDR3 has 16 residues. In DNA form, the CDR3 reads TGCGCCAGCAGTTTGGACCCCCTTGGGAACACCGGGGAGCTGTTTTTT. Its protein product is CASSLDPLGNTGELFF.

J is TRBJ1-2 and V is TRBV9, with a tentative D call TRBD1 (5 bases). V was trimmed by 0 bases and J by 4 bases, leaving 13 bases between them. The CDR3 sequence is 15 residues long. CDR1 and CDR2 (germline): SGDLS, YYNGEE. CDR3 coding DNA: TGTGCCAGCAGCGTAGCCGGGGCGGAGCGCTATGGCTACACCTTC. Residues: CASSVAGAERYGYTF.

The rearrangement uses TRBV20-1 and TRBJ2-7, with a weak D call TRBD1 (5 bases). From germline, CDR1 is DFQATT and CDR2 SNEGSKA (reference sequence). Trimming pared 5 bases from V and 6 bases from J, leaving 17 bases between. The CDR3 spans 13 residues. The CDR3 DNA follows: TGCAGTGCTGCCCCAAGGGGTGGGCGCGAGCAGTACTTC. As protein: CSAAPRGGREQYF.

This clonotype is a singleton in its sample. The rearrangement uses TRBV5-1 and TRBJ2-1; D unclear. The CDR3 extends over 13 amino acids. Germline V gene lookup returns CDR1 SGHRS and CDR2 YFSETQ. Trimming took 4 bases from V and 7 from J, leaving 12 bases between them. CDR3 region: CASSLAQLNEQFF. The DNA of the CDR3 is TGCGCCAGCAGCCTCGCCCAACTTAATGAGCAGTTCTTC.

This sequence joins TRBV5-1 and TRBJ2-1, with a tentative D call TRBD2 (6 bases). This CDR3 is built from 15 residues. V dropped 4 bases and J dropped 5 bases, with 16 bases sitting between them. Germline assignment: CDR1 SGHRS and CDR2 YFSETQ. The CDR3 sequence is CASSNHWGVNNEQFF. In DNA, the CDR3 is TGCGCCAGCAGCAATCACTGGGGGGTAAACAATGAGCAGTTCTTC. The full variable domain, with the rest looked up from reference TRBV5-1 and TRBJ2-1, is KAGVTQTPRYLIKTRGQQVTLSCSPISGHRSVSWYQQTPGQGLQFLFEYFSETQRNKGNFPGRFSGRQFSNSRSEMNVSTLELGDSALYLCASSNHWGVNNEQFFGPGTRLTVL.

This rearrangement joins TRBV11-2 to TRBJ2-1; a weak D match, TRBD2 (5 bases). CDR3 length: 14 amino acids. Deletions cut 5 bases from V and 6 bases from J, with 14 bases between. Germline values: CDR1 SGHAT, CDR2 FQNNGV. DNA for the CDR3: TGTGCCAGCAGCCCCCTGGGCCGGGGCAATGAGCAGTTCTTC. It specifies CASSPLGRGNEQFF. Looking up the rest from reference TRBV11-2 and TRBJ2-1 gives the full variable domain: EAGVAQSPRYKIIEKRQSVAFWCNPISGHATLYWYQQILGQGPKLLIQFQNNGVVDDSQLPKDRFSAERLKGVDSTLKIQPAKLEDSAVYLCASSPLGRGNEQFFGPGTRLTVL.

V usage is TRBV7-9 and J usage is TRBJ2-5, with unresolved D. The V gene's germline CDR1 is SEHNR and CDR2 FQNEAQ (reference sequence). The CDR3 has 15 residues. With 7 bases removed from V and 0 bases from J, the gap between germline ends came to 15 bases. CDR3: CASTPDPRNQETQYF. The CDR3 DNA is TGTGCCAGCACCCCGGACCCGCGGAACCAAGAGACCCAGTACTTC.

The table lists this clonotype with a count of one. The chain carries TRBV10-3 and TRBJ1-1, with D unclear. The CDR3 spans 12 residues. Looked up from germline, CDR1 is ENHRY and CDR2 is SYGVKD. V was trimmed by 6 bases and J by 4 bases, leaving 9 bases between them. The CDR3 loop is CAIRGSGTEAFF. The DNA of the CDR3 is TGTGCCATCAGGGGTAGCGGCACTGAAGCTTTCTTT.

The V call is TRBV3-1, the J call TRBJ2-1; 13 nucleotides align to TRBD2. The CDR3 length is 15 residues. The V and J ends lost 7 bases and 6 bases, in that order; junction bases with no gene match: 6. Per germline, CDR1 LGHDT and CDR2 YNNKEL (reference sequence). The CDR3 sequence: CASIGTSGDGNEQFF. CDR3 in DNA: TGTGCCAGCATCGGGACTAGCGGGGATGGCAATGAGCAGTTCTTC.

This chain joins TRBV6-5 and TRBJ2-2, with TRBD1 as a possible D gene (6 bases). The CDR3 is made up of 17 amino acids. Trimming removed 0 bases at V and 1 base at J, with 12 bases between. The V gene's germline CDR1 is MNHEY and CDR2 SVGAGI. DNA of the CDR3: TGTGCCAGCAGTTACTCCTTAGACAGGTTGAACACCGGGGAGCTGTTTTTT. This gives the protein CASSYSLDRLNTGELFF.

This clonotype came up once. The genes are TRBV29-1 and TRBJ1-6; 7 bases fit TRBD1. In germline, CDR1 is SQVTM, CDR2 ANQGSEA. The CDR3 spans 15 residues. With 7 bases clipped from V and 4 bases from J, the junction kept 10 bases outside the gene matches. The CDR3 is CSARTGTAYNSPLHF. The CDR3 DNA is TGCAGCGCACGTACCGGGACAGCGTATAATTCACCCCTCCACTTT. The variable domain in full, with the rest retrieved from reference TRBV29-1 and TRBJ1-6, is SAVISQKPSRDICQRGTSLTIQCQVDSQVTMMFWYRQQPGQSLTLIATANQGSEATYESGFVIDKFPISRPNLTFSTLTVSNMSPEDSSIYLCSARTGTAYNSPLHFGNGTRLTVT.

This chain connects TRBV10-1 to TRBJ1-5; D is unresolved. The CDR3 is 13 amino acids. V was pared by 0 bases and J by 5 bases, with 5 bases between. Germline V CDR1 and CDR2: WNHNN, SYGVQD (reference sequence). The CDR3 nucleotides read TGCGCCAGCAGTGAGTCGGGAGATCAGCCCCAGCATTTT. It codes for CASSESGDQPQHF.

The J gene is TRBJ2-3, the V gene TRBV6-1; 7 nucleotides agree with TRBD1. The CDR3 loop spans 16 amino acids. CDR1 MNHNS and CDR2 SASEGT come from the germline V gene. V lost 6 bases to trimming and J lost 2 bases; unmatched junction nucleotides: 11. The CDR3: CASRFTGTVYTDTQYF. The CDR3, as DNA: TGTGCCAGCAGGTTTACCGGGACAGTATACACAGATACGCAGTATTTT.

The chain employs TRBV6-1 and TRBJ2-7; TRBD2 is a possible D gene (7 bases). V was pared by 5 bases and J by 0 bases, with 26 bases between. The CDR3 loop spans 19 amino acids. Per germline, CDR1 MNHNS and CDR2 SASEGT. In DNA form, the CDR3 reads TGTGCCAGCAGTCCCGGACAGTCCTCTAGCGGAGCCTTCTCCTACGAGCAGTACTTC. It is translated as CASSPGQSSSGAFSYEQYF.

The gene calls are TRBV6-5 and TRBJ2-2, with D perhaps matching TRBD1 or TRBD2 (5 bases each). The V gene's germline CDR1 is MNHEY and CDR2 SVGAGI. The V and J ends lost 4 bases and 2 bases respectively, with 17 bases between them. This CDR3 is built from 17 residues. DNA of the CDR3: TGTGCCAGCAGTTTCCCCCGTTCTGGGGGTAACACCGGGGAGCTGTTTTTT. Amino acid sequence: CASSFPRSGGNTGELFF.